What follows describes a single TCR beta chain. The sample comes from a study of tumor and adjacent non-tumor tissue in lung cancer. For the study at large: The patients, around 10 men and roughly 5 women, were roughly 30 to 80 with stage I to III disease. Around 4.2 million productive TCRbeta reads were obtained per sample on average.

The library came from three nested PCR rounds adapted from ARM-PCR protocols. TCRdb passed the multiplex PCR reads through MiXCR, listing each CDR3 protein once. The data hold 80,000 to 100,000 distinct CDR3 sequences, with 80% observed a single time. Per the germline V gene, CDR1 is SGHAT and CDR2 is FQNNGV. The CDR3 length is 14 residues. The template was RNA from unsorted bulk tissue. The normal lung tissue was taken more than 3 cm from the tumor edge. Donors were chemotherapy-naive, newly diagnosed lung cancer surgical patients in China, August–November 2014. The origin of this receptor is a man in his 60s with small cell lung cancer. The V and J genes are TRBV11-2 and TRBJ2-7, with D possibly being TRBD2 (5 bases). The specimen sequenced was distant non-tumor lung tissue. The CDR3 coding sequence is TGTAGCAGCAGCTTAGATCGGGGAGTCTACGAACAGTACGTC. Protein: CSSSLDRGVYEQYV.